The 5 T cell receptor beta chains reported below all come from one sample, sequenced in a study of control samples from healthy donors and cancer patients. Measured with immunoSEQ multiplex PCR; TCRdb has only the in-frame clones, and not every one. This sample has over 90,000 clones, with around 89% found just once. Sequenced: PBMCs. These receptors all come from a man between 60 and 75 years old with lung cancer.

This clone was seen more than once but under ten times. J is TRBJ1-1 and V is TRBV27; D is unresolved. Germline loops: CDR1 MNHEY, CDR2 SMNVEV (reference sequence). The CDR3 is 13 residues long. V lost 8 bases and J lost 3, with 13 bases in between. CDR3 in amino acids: CASQRQAYTEAFF. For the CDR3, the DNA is TGTGCCAGCCAGCGCCAGGCCTACACTGAAGCTTTCTTT.

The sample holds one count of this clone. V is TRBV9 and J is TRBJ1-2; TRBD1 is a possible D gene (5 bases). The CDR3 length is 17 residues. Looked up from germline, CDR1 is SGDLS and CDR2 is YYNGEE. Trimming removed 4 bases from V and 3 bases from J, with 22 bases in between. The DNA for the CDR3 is TGTGCCAGCAGCCGCTCTTCACCACAGGAAGGAGACTATGGCTACACCTTC. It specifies CASSRSSPQEGDYGYTF.

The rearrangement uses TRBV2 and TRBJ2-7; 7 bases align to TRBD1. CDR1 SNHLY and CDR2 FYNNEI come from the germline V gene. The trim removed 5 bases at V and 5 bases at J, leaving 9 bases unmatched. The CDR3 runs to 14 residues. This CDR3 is CASSRPGQPDEQYF. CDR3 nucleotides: TGTGCCAGCAGTCGCCCGGGACAGCCTGACGAGCAGTACTTC.

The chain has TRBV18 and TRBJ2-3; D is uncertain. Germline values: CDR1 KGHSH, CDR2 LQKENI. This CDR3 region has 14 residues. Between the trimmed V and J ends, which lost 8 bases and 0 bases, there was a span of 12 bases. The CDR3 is CASQPYKSTDTQYF. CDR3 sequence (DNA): TGTGCCAGCCAACCGTACAAAAGCACAGATACGCAGTATTTT.

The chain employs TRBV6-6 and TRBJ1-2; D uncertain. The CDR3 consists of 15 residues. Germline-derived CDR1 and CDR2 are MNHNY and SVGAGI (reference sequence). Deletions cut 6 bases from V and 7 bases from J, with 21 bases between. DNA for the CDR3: TGTGCCAGCAGCCGCGGGGAGGCTCAGGCGCTTGGCTACACCTTC. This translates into CASSRGEAQALGYTF.